Listed below are T cell receptor beta chains from one sample, sequenced in a study of T cells in Graves' hyperthyroidism and ophthalmopathy. Each CDR3 protein gets one entry after TCRdb re-called the multiplex PCR reads with MiXCR. This table holds 500,000 to 650,000 distinct CDR3 sequences, about 20% found once. The specimen sequenced was blood. The receptors originated from a man aged 40-49 years with Graves' ophthalmopathy. Both conserved end residues are part of each CDR3. Fields, in order: V gene, J gene, clone size, D gene, CDR3 protein, CDR3 DNA. D genes are given only for firm matches. The listing skips clone size in some rows; elsewhere it reads once, few, many or a size class.

V: TRBV4-1
J: TRBJ2-2
size: -
D: TRBD2
CDR3: CASSQQDRTSGYTGELFF
DNA: TGCGCCAGCAGCCAACAAGATCGGACTAGCGGGTACACCGGGGAGCTGTTTTTT

V: TRBV2
J: TRBJ2-7
size: few
D: TRBD2
CDR3: CATGTSGSDRDEQYF
DNA: TGTGCCACCGGGACTAGCGGGTCAGACCGGGACGAGCAGTACTTC

V: TRBV10-2
J: TRBJ2-7
size: -
D: -
CDR3: CASRKVREQYF
DNA: TGCGCCAGCCGCAAGGTTCGCGAGCAGTACTTC

V: TRBV20-1
J: TRBJ2-2
size: few
D: -
CDR3: CSARVHSNWDTGELFF
DNA: TGCAGTGCCAGAGTCCACTCAAACTGGGACACCGGGGAGCTGTTTTTT

V: TRBV4-1
J: TRBJ2-1
size: -
D: TRBD2
CDR3: CASSQGLAAYNEQFF
DNA: TGCGCCAGCAGCCAAGGACTAGCGGCTTACAATGAGCAGTTCTTC

V: TRBV6-1
J: TRBJ1-3
size: -
D: -
CDR3: CASTPFGSGNTIYF
DNA: TGTGCCAGCACCCCCTTTGGCTCTGGAAACACCATATATTTT

V: TRBV5-1
J: TRBJ2-5
size: -
D: -
CDR3: CASSSRGETQYF
DNA: TGCGCCAGCAGCTCCCGAGGGGAGACCCAGTACTTC

V: TRBV20-1
J: TRBJ1-5
size: -
D: -
CDR3: CSARDHSLLSNQPQHF
DNA: TGCAGTGCTAGAGATCATAGCCTTCTTAGCAATCAGCCCCAGCATTTT

V: TRBV7-2
J: TRBJ1-2
size: few
D: -
CDR3: CASSRYDNYGYTF
DNA: TGTGCCAGCAGCCGTTACGACAACTATGGCTACACCTTC

V: TRBV15
J: TRBJ1-2
size: few
D: TRBD1
CDR3: CATAQTGAHGYTF
DNA: TGTGCCACCGCCCAGACAGGGGCCCATGGCTACACCTTC

V: TRBV5-6
J: TRBJ1-5
size: -
D: -
CDR3: CASSLFQGFNQPQHF
DNA: TGTGCCAGCAGCTTGTTCCAGGGGTTTAATCAGCCCCAGCATTTT

V: TRBV24-1
J: TRBJ2-5
size: -
D: TRBD1
CDR3: CATSDLSGTGQETQYF
DNA: TGTGCCACCAGTGATTTATCCGGGACAGGACAAGAGACCCAGTACTTC

V: TRBV7-2
J: TRBJ1-1
size: many
D: -
CDR3: CASSPDLRGTEAFF
DNA: TGTGCCAGCAGCCCGGACCTTCGCGGCACTGAAGCTTTCTTT

V: TRBV28
J: TRBJ1-5
size: -
D: -
CDR3: CASSFSRADQPQHF
DNA: TGTGCCAGCAGTTTTAGCAGGGCCGATCAGCCCCAGCATTTT

V: TRBV5-1
J: TRBJ2-1
size: -
D: TRBD1
CDR3: CASSLTPGQGLSNEQFF
DNA: TGCGCCAGCAGCCTAACACCGGGACAGGGGTTAAGCAATGAGCAGTTCTTC

V: TRBV27
J: TRBJ1-1
size: few
D: TRBD1
CDR3: CASSLRQGPEAFF
DNA: TGTGCCAGCAGTTTAAGACAGGGGCCTGAAGCTTTCTTT

V: TRBV5-1
J: TRBJ2-2
size: -
D: TRBD2
CDR3: CASSSGLAGVFTGELFF
DNA: TGCGCCAGCAGCTCGGGACTAGCGGGGGTCTTCACCGGGGAGCTGTTTTTT

V: TRBV20-1
J: TRBJ2-7
size: -
D: -
CDR3: CSARTSYSSYEQYF
DNA: TGCAGTGCCCGGACTTCCTATAGCTCCTACGAGCAGTACTTC

V: TRBV7-3
J: TRBJ2-7
size: many
D: -
CDR3: CASSTQVYDEQYF
DNA: TGTGCCAGCAGCACCCAGGTTTACGACGAGCAGTACTTC

V: TRBV2
J: TRBJ1-5
size: -
D: -
CDR3: CASSGQETWFNQPQHF
DNA: TGTGCCAGCAGTGGGCAGGAAACTTGGTTCAATCAGCCCCAGCATTTT

V: TRBV28
J: TRBJ2-7
size: many
D: -
CDR3: CASSERQWFIEQYF
DNA: TGTGCCAGCAGCGAGAGGCAGTGGTTTATCGAGCAGTACTTC

V: TRBV7-2
J: TRBJ1-1
size: -
D: -
CDR3: CASSLAAGGGTEAFF
DNA: TGTGCCAGCAGCTTAGCAGCCGGGGGGGGGACTGAAGCTTTCTTT

V: TRBV3-1
J: TRBJ1-2
size: -
D: TRBD1
CDR3: CASSQAGTGEYGYTF
DNA: TGTGCCAGCAGCCAAGCCGGGACAGGGGAATATGGCTACACCTTC

V: TRBV20-1
J: TRBJ1-2
size: many
D: TRBD1
CDR3: CSARDRGNYGYTF
DNA: TGCAGTGCTAGAGACAGGGGGAACTATGGCTACACCTTC

V: TRBV9
J: TRBJ2-1
size: -
D: TRBD2
CDR3: CASSVGAGGPLDYNEQFF
DNA: TGTGCCAGCAGCGTAGGCGCGGGAGGGCCCCTCGACTACAATGAGCAGTTCTTC

V: TRBV2
J: TRBJ1-1
size: few
D: TRBD1
CDR3: CAKGQGMNTEAFF
DNA: TGTGCCAAGGGACAGGGAATGAACACTGAAGCTTTCTTT

V: TRBV29-1
J: TRBJ2-7
size: -
D: TRBD1
CDR3: CSVHQGVRDEQYF
DNA: TGCAGCGTTCATCAGGGGGTTCGCGACGAGCAGTACTTC

V: TRBV3-1
J: TRBJ1-2
size: many
D: -
CDR3: CASSHATEDPDLGYTF
DNA: TGTGCCAGCAGCCATGCCACAGAGGACCCGGACCTCGGCTACACCTTC

V: TRBV19
J: TRBJ1-2
size: -
D: -
CDR3: CASRGSGHSGYTF
DNA: TGTGCCAGTAGAGGATCAGGGCACTCTGGCTACACCTTC

V: TRBV10-3
J: TRBJ2-3
size: -
D: TRBD1
CDR3: CAIKGDRNTDTQYF
DNA: TGTGCCATCAAAGGGGACAGGAACACAGATACGCAGTATTTT

V: TRBV6-2/TRBV6-3
J: TRBJ2-1
size: many
D: TRBD2
CDR3: CASSWTSGRYSNEQFF
DNA: TGTGCCAGCAGTTGGACTAGCGGGAGGTACTCCAATGAGCAGTTCTTC

V: TRBV7-2
J: TRBJ1-1
size: many
D: -
CDR3: CASSLENRNTEAFF
DNA: TGTGCCAGCAGCTTAGAGAACAGGAACACTGAAGCTTTCTTT

V: TRBV27
J: TRBJ1-2
size: few
D: -
CDR3: CASSWDGFYGYTF
DNA: TGTGCCAGCAGTTGGGACGGCTTCTATGGCTACACCTTC

V: TRBV7-8
J: TRBJ1-6
size: few
D: TRBD1
CDR3: CASSPHRGPSNSPLHF
DNA: TGTGCCAGCAGCCCACACAGGGGACCCTCTAATTCACCCCTCCACTTT

V: TRBV7-9
J: TRBJ2-5
size: -
D: -
CDR3: CASSQHTQETQYF
DNA: TGTGCCAGCAGCCAGCACACCCAAGAGACCCAGTACTTC

V: TRBV5-1
J: TRBJ2-3
size: many
D: -
CDR3: CASSLGRVGATDTQYF
DNA: TGCGCCAGCAGCTTGGGTCGTGTGGGGGCCACAGATACGCAGTATTTT

V: TRBV4-1
J: TRBJ1-2
size: -
D: -
CDR3: CASSQDLGSPRGGYTF
DNA: TGCGCCAGCAGCCAAGATCTTGGCTCCCCCAGGGGTGGCTACACCTTC

V: TRBV4-2
J: TRBJ1-1
size: once
D: -
CDR3: CASSQEGQRSAEAFF
DNA: TGTGCCAGCAGCCAAGAAGGCCAGCGGTCCGCTGAAGCTTTCTTT

V: TRBV7-3
J: TRBJ2-7
size: few
D: -
CDR3: CASSPNSIGTYEQYF
DNA: TGTGCCAGCAGCCCCAATTCCATTGGGACCTACGAGCAGTACTTC

V: TRBV28
J: TRBJ2-7
size: many
D: -
CDR3: CASSSREFRSYEQYF
DNA: TGTGCCAGCAGTTCACGGGAGTTCAGGTCCTACGAGCAGTACTTC

V: TRBV5-1
J: TRBJ2-3
size: few
D: -
CDR3: CASGGPGTDTQYF
DNA: TGCGCCAGCGGCGGACCAGGCACAGATACGCAGTATTTT

V: TRBV28
J: TRBJ1-4
size: -
D: -
CDR3: CASSLLGPGYEKLFF
DNA: TGTGCCAGCAGTTTATTAGGTCCGGGTTATGAAAAACTGTTTTTT

V: TRBV2
J: TRBJ1-5
size: -
D: TRBD1
CDR3: CASSLEGGTGWFDSNQPQHF
DNA: TGTGCCAGCAGCCTCGAGGGGGGGACAGGGTGGTTTGATAGCAATCAGCCCCAGCATTTT

V: TRBV7-6
J: TRBJ1-2
size: -
D: -
CDR3: CASSPGVGYGYTF
DNA: TGTGCCAGCAGCCCGGGCGTGGGTTATGGCTACACCTTC

V: TRBV7-9
J: TRBJ1-4
size: few
D: -
CDR3: CASSSPDGATNEKLFF
DNA: TGTGCCAGCAGCTCCCCGGACGGAGCAACTAATGAAAAACTGTTTTTT

V: TRBV20-1
J: TRBJ2-1
size: many
D: TRBD2
CDR3: CSARGSGVVYNEQFF
DNA: TGCAGTGCTAGGGGGAGCGGGGTAGTTTACAATGAGCAGTTCTTC

V: TRBV18
J: TRBJ1-2
size: few
D: TRBD1
CDR3: CASSPSTGDSGYTF
DNA: TGTGCCAGTTCACCATCTACAGGGGATAGTGGCTACACCTTC

V: TRBV2
J: TRBJ2-7
size: few
D: TRBD2
CDR3: CASSGFPGGSYEQYF
DNA: TGTGCCAGCAGTGGATTCCCGGGGGGCTCCTACGAGCAGTACTTC

V: TRBV19
J: TRBJ1-1
size: -
D: -
CDR3: CASSISDPRVTEAFF
DNA: TGTGCCAGTAGTATTTCTGACCCAAGAGTCACTGAAGCTTTCTTT

V: TRBV24-1
J: TRBJ1-2
size: -
D: -
CDR3: CATSDARGNYGYTF
DNA: TGTGCCACCTCCGACGCCAGGGGAAACTATGGCTACACCTTC

V: TRBV6-5
J: TRBJ1-5
size: once
D: TRBD1
CDR3: CASSYRTGYSNQPQHF
DNA: TGTGCCAGCAGTTACCGGACAGGGTATAGCAATCAGCCCCAGCATTTT

V: TRBV14
J: TRBJ2-1
size: few
D: TRBD2
CDR3: CASSQVSVQREWYYNEQFF
DNA: TGTGCCAGCAGCCAAGTGAGTGTACAGCGGGAGTGGTATTACAATGAGCAGTTCTTC